The 28 T cell receptor beta chains presented below share a single source sample, sequenced in a study of blood T cell repertoires in COVID-19. TCRdb's copy holds only in-frame clones and misses some; the assay was immunoSEQ multiplex PCR. The data contain about 99,000 clones, less than 90% of them singletons. The sample consisted of peripheral blood. The origin of the receptors is a human donor in a cohort sampled during active COVID-19.

A note on this clone: Germline and junction disagree at one end, which may indicate a read error. The chain uses TRBV6-4 and TRBJ2-7, with D tentatively TRBD2 (6 bases). Per germline, CDR1 MRHNA and CDR2 SNTAGT. The CDR3 is 12 residues long. CDR3 DNA: TGTGCCAGCAGTGACTCGACTAGTGACCGAGACTTC. Protein: CASSDSTSDRDF.

The CDR3 sequence is CASSLILAGGPGTDTQYF. As DNA, the CDR3 is TGTGCCAGCAGCTTGATCCTAGCGGGGGGGCCTGGCACAGATACGCAGTATTTT. This chain connects TRBV5-4 to TRBJ2-3; 12 positions match TRBD2. V lost 1 base and J lost 1; bases outside the gene matches: 7. Looked up from germline, CDR1 is SGHNT and CDR2 is YYREEE (reference sequence). The CDR3 runs to 18 residues.

This rearrangement joins TRBV6-1 to TRBJ1-2; D is possibly TRBD1 (6 bases). The V end was cut by 0 bases, the J end by 4 bases, with 18 bases between. The length of the CDR3 is 17 residues. CDR1 and CDR2 (germline): MNHNS, SASEGT. CDR3 in DNA: TGTGCCAGCAGTGAAGCGAGACGGGGGGCTCGAGGCTATGGCTACACCTTC. Translation: CASSEARRGARGYGYTF.

This chain uses TRBV29-1 with TRBJ2-1; 7 bases are a match to TRBD2. Germline assignment: CDR1 SQVTM and CDR2 ANQGSEA. This CDR3 contains 13 residues. Unmatched junction bases numbered 8, after V lost 6 bases and J lost 6 bases. CDR3 protein: CSVRKTSVNEQFF. The CDR3 region has the DNA TGCAGCGTCAGGAAAACTAGCGTCAATGAGCAGTTCTTC.

In its sample, this clone was seen a few times. This chain joins TRBV11-2 and TRBJ2-7; 10 bases match TRBD2. Trimming took 5 bases from V and 5 from J; bases not matched to a gene: 3. The CDR3 extends over 13 amino acids. Germline CDR1 reads SGHAT; CDR2 reads FQNNGV. CDR3 amino acids: CASSPGLANEQYF. The CDR3 DNA sequence: TGTGCCAGCAGCCCGGGACTAGCGAACGAGCAGTACTTC.

The genes are TRBV28 and TRBJ1-2; 8 nucleotides align to TRBD1. V shed 2 bases and J 3 bases; nucleotides not matched to a gene: 8. The CDR3 covers 16 residues. The germline gives CDR1 MDHEN, CDR2 SYDVKM. CDR3 in amino acids: CASSLRAGGGDYGYTF. The CDR3 DNA sequence: TGTGCCAGCAGTTTAAGGGCAGGGGGCGGGGACTATGGCTACACCTTC.

V usage is TRBV2 and J usage is TRBJ2-2, with 8 bases matching TRBD1. Germline V gene lookup returns CDR1 SNHLY and CDR2 FYNNEI. The junction had 11 bases not matched to a gene; V was cut back by 7 bases and J by 1 base. This CDR3 spans 17 amino acids. In DNA form, the CDR3 reads TGTGCCAGCACTCGACAGGGGCTAAATGGGAACACCGGGGAGCTGTTTTTT. Its translation: CASTRQGLNGNTGELFF.

The DNA of the CDR3 is TGTGCCAGCATAGAGGTTTCTCCCGATTCACCCCTCCACTTT. Protein: CASIEVSPDSPLHF. The chain couples TRBV6-5 to TRBJ1-6; D is ambiguous. Germline V gives CDR1 MNHEY, CDR2 SVGAGI. Trimming shortened V by 7 bases and J by 8 bases, and 15 bases separated the two germline ends. The CDR3 extends over 14 amino acids.

The chain recombines TRBV3-1 (or the pseudogene TRBV3-2) with TRBJ2-7, with a possible D match to TRBD1 (6 bases). The CDR3 extends over 13 amino acids. CDR1 LGHDT and CDR2 YNNKEL come from the germline V gene (reference sequence). With 3 bases removed from V and 4 bases from J, the gap between germline ends came to 10 bases. CDR3 residues: CASSQGHQYEQYF. The DNA of the CDR3 is TGTGCCAGCAGCCAGGGACACCAGTACGAGCAGTACTTC.

This sequence joins TRBV4-2 and TRBJ2-7; 7 nucleotides line up with TRBD2. Looked up from germline, CDR1 is LGHNA and CDR2 is YNFKEQ. The CDR3 contains 16 residues. The V segment lost 2 bases and the J segment 5 bases; nucleotides outside the gene matches: 12. CDR3 amino acids: CASSQPWAIGGNEQYF. CDR3 nucleotide sequence: TGTGCCAGCAGCCAACCATGGGCCATCGGGGGGAACGAGCAGTACTTC.

The V call is TRBV14, the J call TRBJ2-1, with no clear D. V lost 0 bases, J lost 3 bases, and 12 bases lay in between. CDR3 size: 16 residues. Germline V gene sequence: CDR1 SGHDN, CDR2 FVKESK. In DNA form, the CDR3 reads TGTGCCAGCAGCCAAGAAGGAACAGATAACTACAATGAGCAGTTCTTC. Translated, it gives CASSQEGTDNYNEQFF.

The CDR3 loop is CASSLRGLVIQETQYF. The CDR3 region has the DNA TGCGCCAGCAGCTTAAGAGGACTCGTGATTCAGGAGACCCAGTACTTC. The chain combines TRBV5-1 with TRBJ2-5; possible D gene TRBD2, 5 bases. The CDR3 has 16 residues. V was shortened by 2 bases and J by 5 bases, with 19 bases between the two germline ends. Germline V gene data show CDR1 as SGHRS and CDR2 as YFSETQ. Full variable domain (remainder filled in from reference TRBV5-1 and TRBJ2-5): KAGVTQTPRYLIKTRGQQVTLSCSPISGHRSVSWYQQTPGQGLQFLFEYFSETQRNKGNFPGRFSGRQFSNSRSEMNVSTLELGDSALYLCASSLRGLVIQETQYFGPGTRLLVL.

The chain combines TRBV20-1 with TRBJ1-1; 7 bases fit TRBD1. This CDR3 is built from 11 residues. CDR1 and CDR2 from the germline V gene are DFQATT and SNEGSKA (reference sequence). CDR3 sequence reads: CRGGQFTEAFF. CDR3 sequence (DNA): TGCAGGGGGGGACAGTTCACTGAAGCTTTCTTT.

The chain combines TRBV28 with TRBJ1-3; weak D call: TRBD1 (5 bases). The germline gives CDR1 MDHEN, CDR2 SYDVKM. The CDR3 is 15 amino acids. V dropped 3 bases and J dropped 2 bases, with 11 bases sitting between them. CDR3: CASSFGGDPGNTIYF. For the CDR3, the DNA is TGTGCCAGCAGTTTTGGGGGGGACCCTGGAAACACCATATATTTT. The whole variable domain, filled in from reference TRBV28 and TRBJ1-3, reads DVKVTQSSRYLVKRTGEKVFLECVQDMDHENMFWYRQDPGLGLRLIYFSYDVKMKEKGDIPEGYSVSREKKERFSLILESASTNQTSMYLCASSFGGDPGNTIYFGEGSWLTVV.

This sequence joins TRBV7-2 and TRBJ1-2; perhaps TRBD1 as D (6 bases). This CDR3 contains 17 residues. Deletions cut 4 bases from V and 7 bases from J, with 25 bases between. Per germline, CDR1 SGHTA and CDR2 FQGNSA. The chain's CDR3 is CASSSAAPGDLRIGYTF. The DNA of the CDR3 is TGTGCCAGCAGCTCCGCGGCCCCAGGGGACCTAAGGATTGGCTACACCTTC.

This CDR3 reads CASSSIGGTPLEQFF. The DNA for the CDR3 is TGTGCCAGCAGCTCTATAGGCGGGACCCCTTTAGAGCAGTTCTTC. The J gene is TRBJ2-1, the V gene TRBV7-6; D perhaps matches TRBD2 (6 bases). Trimming shortened V by 4 bases and J by 10 bases, and 20 bases separated the two germline ends. The CDR3 sequence is 15 residues long. CDR1 is SGHVS and CDR2 is FNYEAQ in the germline V gene.

DNA of the CDR3: TGTGCCAGCAGCTCCGTACTCCGGGACAGGGCCAATGAGCAGTTCTTC. It encodes CASSSVLRDRANEQFF. This rearrangement joins TRBV5-6 to TRBJ2-1; TRBD1 matches 9 bases. The J segment lost 6 bases and the V segment lost 3 bases, leaving 10 bases of the junction unmatched. Germline-derived CDR1 and CDR2 are SGHDT and YYEEEE. This CDR3 contains 16 residues.

The chain carries TRBV5-1 and TRBJ2-7; 7 bases line up with TRBD1. This CDR3 is built from 13 residues. The trim removed 4 bases at V and 1 base at J, leaving 2 bases unmatched. Germline V gene sequence: CDR1 SGHRS, CDR2 YFSETQ. Written as DNA, the CDR3 is TGCGCCAGCAGCGGGACAGATTCCTACGAGCAGTACTTC. Translating gives CASSGTDSYEQYF.

The chain combines TRBV3-1 (or the pseudogene TRBV3-2) with TRBJ1-1; the D gene is possibly TRBD1 (6 bases). The CDR3 runs 12 residues. Trimming took off 6 bases at V and 4 bases at J, with 9 bases between the two ends. Germline loops: CDR1 LGHDT, CDR2 YNNKEL (reference sequence). CDR3 DNA: TGTGCCAGCAGACAGGGCTCCACTGAAGCTTTCTTT. Protein: CASRQGSTEAFF.

This clone was recorded once. The chain couples TRBV7-9 to TRBJ2-3; D might be TRBD1 (5 bases). Trimming pared 3 bases from V and 0 bases from J, leaving 7 bases between. Germline V gene data show CDR1 as SEHNR and CDR2 as FQNEAQ (reference sequence). The CDR3 has 14 residues. Written as DNA, the CDR3 is TGTGCCAGCAGCTTCACAGGTAGCACAGATACGCAGTATTTT. This gives the protein CASSFTGSTDTQYF. The whole variable domain, filled in from reference TRBV7-9 and TRBJ2-3, reads DTGVSQNPRHKITKRGQNVTFRCDPISEHNRLYWYRQTLGQGPEFLTYFQNEAQLEKSRLLSDRFSAERPKGSFSTLEIQRTEQGDSAMYLCASSFTGSTDTQYFGPGTRLTVL.

V is TRBV6-1 and J is TRBJ1-6, with 7 bases lining up with TRBD1. The junction had 2 bases not matched to a gene; V was cut back by 0 bases and J by 6 bases. The CDR3 is made up of 15 amino acids. Germline values: CDR1 MNHNS, CDR2 SASEGT. The CDR3 DNA sequence: TGTGCCAGCAGTGAAGCACAGGGGAGTAATTCACCCCTCCACTTT. Translating gives CASSEAQGSNSPLHF.

This chain links TRBV21-1 with TRBJ2-3; the D call TRBD2 from the table was never checked on the DNA. TRBV21-1 counts as a pseudogene. The CDR3 covers 17 residues. The CDR3 bases are TGTGCCAGCAGCAAAGAGCCTAGCGGGGCCCGCACAGATACGCAGTATTTT. The encoded protein is CASSKEPSGARTDTQYF.

This chain's CDR3 is CASSFSLGGNTEAFF. CDR3 sequence (DNA): TGTGCCAGCAGTTTCTCTCTCGGTGGGAACACTGAAGCTTTCTTT. The chain carries TRBV28 and TRBJ1-1; D is unresolved. This CDR3 contains 15 residues. Trimming stripped 3 bases from V and 1 base from J, with 12 bases between. In germline, CDR1 is MDHEN, CDR2 SYDVKM.

The gene calls are TRBV19 and TRBJ2-3; possibly TRBD1 for D (5 bases). From germline, CDR1 is LNHDA and CDR2 SQIVND (reference sequence). The CDR3 runs to 15 residues. Trimming shortened V by 1 base and J by 3 bases, and 11 bases separated the two germline ends. In DNA, the CDR3 is TGTGCCAGTAGTATAGGACAGACTGATACAGATACGCAGTATTTT. Protein: CASSIGQTDTDTQYF.

This sequence joins TRBV7-8 and TRBJ1-5; D unclear. CDR1 SGHVS and CDR2 FQNEAQ come from the germline V gene. This CDR3 has 14 amino acids. With 5 bases removed from V and 1 base from J, the gap between germline ends came to 9 bases. Here the CDR3 DNA reads TGTGCCAGCAGCCTCCAGGCAAGCAATCAGCCCCAGCATTTT. Protein: CASSLQASNQPQHF.

The chain couples TRBV6-4 to TRBJ2-6; possible D gene TRBD1, 5 bases. The V and J ends lost 2 bases and 2 bases respectively, with 10 bases between them. Germline-derived CDR1 and CDR2 are MRHNA and SNTAGT. The CDR3 runs 16 residues. CDR3 amino acids: CASSDVGAAGANVLTF. The CDR3 DNA reads TGTGCCAGCAGTGACGTTGGGGCAGCTGGGGCCAACGTCCTGACTTTC.

The rearrangement links TRBV7-9 to TRBJ1-5; 9 nucleotides agree with TRBD1. V shed 1 base, J shed 6 bases, and the junction held 4 bases outside the gene matches. The CDR3 loop spans 15 amino acids. Germline V gene data show CDR1 as SEHNR and CDR2 as FQNEAQ (reference sequence). The CDR3 DNA reads as TGTGCCAGCAGCTTAGGGGGACAGGGATCTCAGCCCCAGCATTTT. This encodes CASSLGGQGSQPQHF.

This sequence joins TRBV5-4 and TRBJ1-2; D might be TRBD1 (5 bases). Germline V lookup: CDR1 SGHNT, CDR2 YYREEE (reference sequence). This CDR3 region has 14 residues. V was pared by 4 bases and J by 3 bases, with 13 bases between. CDR3 DNA sequence: TGTGCCAGCAGCCCATATGGGGCCTACTATGGCTACACCTTC. Protein product: CASSPYGAYYGYTF.